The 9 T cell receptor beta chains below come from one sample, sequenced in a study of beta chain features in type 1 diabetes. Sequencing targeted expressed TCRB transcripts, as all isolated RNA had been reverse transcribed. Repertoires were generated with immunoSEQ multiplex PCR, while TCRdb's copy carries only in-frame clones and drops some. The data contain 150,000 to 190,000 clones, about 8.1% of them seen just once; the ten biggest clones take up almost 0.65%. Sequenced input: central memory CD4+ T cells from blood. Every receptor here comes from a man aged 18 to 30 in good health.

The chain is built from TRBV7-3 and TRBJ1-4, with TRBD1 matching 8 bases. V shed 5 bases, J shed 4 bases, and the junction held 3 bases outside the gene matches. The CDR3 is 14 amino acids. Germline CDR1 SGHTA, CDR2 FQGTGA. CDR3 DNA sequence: TGTGCCAGCAGCCCCGACAGGGGTAATGAAAAACTGTTTTTT. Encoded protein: CASSPDRGNEKLFF.

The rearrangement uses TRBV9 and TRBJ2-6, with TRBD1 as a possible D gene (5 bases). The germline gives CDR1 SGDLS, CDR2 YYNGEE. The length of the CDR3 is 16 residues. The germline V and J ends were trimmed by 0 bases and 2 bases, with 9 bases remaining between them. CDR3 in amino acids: CASSVGLGAGANVLTF. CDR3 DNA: TGTGCCAGCAGCGTAGGTTTAGGGGCTGGGGCCAACGTCCTGACTTTC.

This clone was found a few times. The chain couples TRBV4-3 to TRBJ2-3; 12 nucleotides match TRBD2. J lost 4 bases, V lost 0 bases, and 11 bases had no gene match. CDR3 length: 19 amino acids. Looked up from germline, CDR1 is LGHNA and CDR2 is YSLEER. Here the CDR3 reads CASSQERLAGGQGPDTQYF. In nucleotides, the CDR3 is TGCGCCAGCAGCCAAGAAAGGCTAGCGGGGGGGCAGGGGCCAGATACGCAGTATTTT.

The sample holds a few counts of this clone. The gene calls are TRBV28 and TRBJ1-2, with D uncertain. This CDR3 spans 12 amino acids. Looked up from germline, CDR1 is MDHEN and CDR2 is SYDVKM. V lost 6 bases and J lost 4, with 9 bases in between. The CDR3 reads CASSLRSYGYTF. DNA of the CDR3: TGTGCCAGCAGCCTCAGGTCCTATGGCTACACCTTC.

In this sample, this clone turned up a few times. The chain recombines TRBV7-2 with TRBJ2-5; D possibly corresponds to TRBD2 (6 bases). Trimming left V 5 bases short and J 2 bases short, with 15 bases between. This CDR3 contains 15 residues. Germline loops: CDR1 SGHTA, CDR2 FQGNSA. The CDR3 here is CASSALRGPQETQYF. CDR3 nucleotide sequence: TGTGCCAGCAGCGCCTTGCGGGGTCCACAAGAGACCCAGTACTTC.

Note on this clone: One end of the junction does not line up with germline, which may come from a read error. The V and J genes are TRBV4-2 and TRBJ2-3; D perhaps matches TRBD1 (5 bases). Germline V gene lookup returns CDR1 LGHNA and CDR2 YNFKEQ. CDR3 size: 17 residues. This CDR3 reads CASSQDGGALGTDTQYF. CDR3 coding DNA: TGTGCCAGCAGCCAAGATGGTGGGGCCCTGGGCACGGATACGCAGTATTTT.

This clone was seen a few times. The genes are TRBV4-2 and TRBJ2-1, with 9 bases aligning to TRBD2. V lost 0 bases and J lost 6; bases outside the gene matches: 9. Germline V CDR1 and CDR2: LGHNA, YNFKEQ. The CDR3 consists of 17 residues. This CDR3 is CASSQDRKREEFNEQFF. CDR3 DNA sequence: TGTGCCAGCAGCCAAGATCGGAAGCGGGAGGAGTTCAATGAGCAGTTCTTC.

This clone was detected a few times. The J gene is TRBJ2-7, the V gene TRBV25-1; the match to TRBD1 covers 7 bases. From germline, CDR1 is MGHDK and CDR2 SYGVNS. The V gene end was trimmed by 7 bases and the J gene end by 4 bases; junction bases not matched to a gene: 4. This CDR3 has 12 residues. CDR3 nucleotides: TGTGCCAGCAATACACAGGGGTACGAGCAGTACTTC. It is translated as CASNTQGYEQYF.

CDR3 protein: CASSLLAGEPWGTQYF. The CDR3 nucleotides read TGTGCCAGCAGCTTACTAGCGGGGGAGCCTTGGGGGACCCAGTACTTC. This chain joins TRBV5-4 and TRBJ2-5, with TRBD2 matching 11 bases. V lost 2 bases to trimming and J lost 7 bases; unmatched junction nucleotides: 10. This CDR3 has 16 amino acids. Germline CDR1 is SGHNT and CDR2 is YYREEE (reference sequence).